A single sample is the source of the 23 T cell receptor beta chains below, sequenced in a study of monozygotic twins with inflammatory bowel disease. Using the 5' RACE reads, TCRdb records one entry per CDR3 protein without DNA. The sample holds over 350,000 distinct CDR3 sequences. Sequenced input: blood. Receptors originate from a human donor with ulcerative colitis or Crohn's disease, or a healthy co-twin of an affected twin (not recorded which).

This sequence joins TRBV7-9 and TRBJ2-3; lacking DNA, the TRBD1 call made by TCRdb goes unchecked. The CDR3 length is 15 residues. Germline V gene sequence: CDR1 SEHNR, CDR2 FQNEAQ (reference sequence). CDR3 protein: CASSLAAKGTDTQYF.

The CDR3 loop is CATSRVIGWEQFF. The rearrangement uses TRBV15 and TRBJ2-1. CDR1 is LNHNV, CDR2 YYDKDF, per germline (reference sequence). The CDR3 is 13 amino acids. The complete variable domain, with remaining parts taken from reference TRBV15 and TRBJ2-1, reads DAMVIQNPRYQVTQFGKPVTLSCSQTLNHNVMYWYQQKSSQAPKLLFHYYDKDFNNEADTPDNFQSRRPNTSFCFLDIRSPGLGDTAMYLCATSRVIGWEQFFGPGTRLTVL.

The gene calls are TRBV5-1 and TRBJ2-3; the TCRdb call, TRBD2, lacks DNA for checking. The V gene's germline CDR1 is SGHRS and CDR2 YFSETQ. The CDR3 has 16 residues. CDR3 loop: CASSLQRGTSGGTQYF.

This chain's CDR3 is CAWREGQQNQPQHF. The chain recombines TRBV30 with TRBJ1-5; TCRdb's D call, TRBD1, is unchecked because there is no DNA. The CDR3 is 14 residues long. Germline V gives CDR1 GTSNPN, CDR2 SVGIG (reference sequence).

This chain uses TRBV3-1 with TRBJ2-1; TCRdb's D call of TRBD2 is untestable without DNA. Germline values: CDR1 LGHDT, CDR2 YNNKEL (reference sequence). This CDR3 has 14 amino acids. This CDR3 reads CASSPAGISWEQFF.

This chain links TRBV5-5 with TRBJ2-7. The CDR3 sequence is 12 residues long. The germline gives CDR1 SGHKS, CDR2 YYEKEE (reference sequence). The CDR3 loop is CASSLAAREQYF.

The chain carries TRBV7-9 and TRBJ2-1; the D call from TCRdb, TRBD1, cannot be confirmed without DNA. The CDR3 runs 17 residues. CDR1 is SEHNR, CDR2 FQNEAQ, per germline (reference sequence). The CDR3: CASSQEQRGPGYNEQFF.

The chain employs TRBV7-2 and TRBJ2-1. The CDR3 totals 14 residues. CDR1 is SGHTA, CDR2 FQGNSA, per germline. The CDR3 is CASSPAFNYNEQFF.

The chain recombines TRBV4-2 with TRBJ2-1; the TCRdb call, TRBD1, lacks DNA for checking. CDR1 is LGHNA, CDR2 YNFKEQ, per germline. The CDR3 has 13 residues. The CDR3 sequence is CASSQPPGNEQFF.

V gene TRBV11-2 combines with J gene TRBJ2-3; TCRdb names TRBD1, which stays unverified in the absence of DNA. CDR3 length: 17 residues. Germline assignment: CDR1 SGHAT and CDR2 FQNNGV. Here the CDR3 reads CASSLDWGLIPTDTQYF.

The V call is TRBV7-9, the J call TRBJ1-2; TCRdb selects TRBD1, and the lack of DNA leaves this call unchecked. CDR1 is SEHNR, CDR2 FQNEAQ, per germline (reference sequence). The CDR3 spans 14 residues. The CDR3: CASSLGQESYGYTF.

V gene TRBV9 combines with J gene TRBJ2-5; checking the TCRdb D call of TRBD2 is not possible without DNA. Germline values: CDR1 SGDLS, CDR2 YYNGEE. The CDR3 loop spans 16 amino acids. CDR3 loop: CASSLGPLERQETQYF. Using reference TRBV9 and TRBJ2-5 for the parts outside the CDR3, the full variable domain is DSGVTQTPKHLITATGQRVTLRCSPRSGDLSVYWYQQSLDQGLQFLIQYYNGEERAKGNILERFSAQQFPDLHSELNLSSLELGDSALYFCASSLGPLERQETQYFGPGTRLLVL.

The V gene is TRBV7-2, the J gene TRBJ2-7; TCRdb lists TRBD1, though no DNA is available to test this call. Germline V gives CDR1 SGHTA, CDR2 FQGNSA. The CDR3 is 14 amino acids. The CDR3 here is CASSNLGGPYEQYF.

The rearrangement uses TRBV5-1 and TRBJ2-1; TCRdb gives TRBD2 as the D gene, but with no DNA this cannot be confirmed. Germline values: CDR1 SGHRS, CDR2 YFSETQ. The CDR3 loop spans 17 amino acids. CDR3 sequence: CASSLGLQGPSYNEQFF.

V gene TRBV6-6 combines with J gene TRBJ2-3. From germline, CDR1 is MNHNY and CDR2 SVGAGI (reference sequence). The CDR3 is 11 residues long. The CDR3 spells CASSHPDTQYF.

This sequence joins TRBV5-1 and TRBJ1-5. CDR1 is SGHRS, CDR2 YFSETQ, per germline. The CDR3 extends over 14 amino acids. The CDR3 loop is CASSFGSGVQPQHF.

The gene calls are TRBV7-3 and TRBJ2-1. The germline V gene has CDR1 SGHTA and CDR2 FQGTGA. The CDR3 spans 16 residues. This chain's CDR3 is CASSLNQGDPRNEQFF.

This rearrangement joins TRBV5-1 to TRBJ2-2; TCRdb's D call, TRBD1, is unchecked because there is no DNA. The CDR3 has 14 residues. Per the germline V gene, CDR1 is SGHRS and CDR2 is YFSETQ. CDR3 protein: CASSRTGLTGELFF.

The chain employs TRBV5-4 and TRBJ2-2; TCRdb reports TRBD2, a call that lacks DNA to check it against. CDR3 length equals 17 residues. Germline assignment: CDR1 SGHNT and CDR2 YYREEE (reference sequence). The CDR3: CASSWRGGTSGTGELFF.

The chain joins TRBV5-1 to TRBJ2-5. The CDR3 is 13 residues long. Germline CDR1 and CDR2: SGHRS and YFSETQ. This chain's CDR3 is CASSKGVQETQYF.

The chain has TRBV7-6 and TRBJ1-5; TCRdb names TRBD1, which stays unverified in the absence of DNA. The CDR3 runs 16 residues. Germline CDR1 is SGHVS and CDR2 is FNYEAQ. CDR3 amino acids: CASSLGQGLGVPPQHF.

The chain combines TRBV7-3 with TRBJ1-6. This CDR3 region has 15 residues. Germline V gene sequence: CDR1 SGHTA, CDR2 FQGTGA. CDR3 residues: CASSLLGQTNSPLHF.

The CDR3 here is CASSIPQDIRGQPQHF. J is TRBJ1-5 and V is TRBV19; the D gene TCRdb calls, TRBD1, cannot be checked with no DNA. CDR3 size: 16 residues. Germline loops: CDR1 LNHDA, CDR2 SQIVND (reference sequence).